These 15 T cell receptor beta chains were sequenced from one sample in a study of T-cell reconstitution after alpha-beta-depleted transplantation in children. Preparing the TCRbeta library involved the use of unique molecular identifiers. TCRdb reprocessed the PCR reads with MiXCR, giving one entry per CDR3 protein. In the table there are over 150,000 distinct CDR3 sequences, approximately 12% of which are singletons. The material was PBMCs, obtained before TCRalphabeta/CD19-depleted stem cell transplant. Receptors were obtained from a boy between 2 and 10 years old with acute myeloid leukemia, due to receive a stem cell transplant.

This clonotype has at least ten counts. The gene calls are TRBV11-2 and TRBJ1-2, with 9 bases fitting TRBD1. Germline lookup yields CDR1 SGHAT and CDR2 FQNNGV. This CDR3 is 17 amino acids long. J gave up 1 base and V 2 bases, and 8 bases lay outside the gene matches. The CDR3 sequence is CASSLPDRGFSNYGYTF. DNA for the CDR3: TGTGCCAGCAGCTTACCGGACAGGGGTTTTAGTAACTATGGCTACACCTTC.

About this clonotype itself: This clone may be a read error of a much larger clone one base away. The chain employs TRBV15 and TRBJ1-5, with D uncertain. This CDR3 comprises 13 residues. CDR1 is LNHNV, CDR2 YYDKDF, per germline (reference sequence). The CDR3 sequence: CATSREASQHQHF. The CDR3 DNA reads TGTGCCACCAGCAGAGAAGCTTCCCAGCACCAGCATTTT.

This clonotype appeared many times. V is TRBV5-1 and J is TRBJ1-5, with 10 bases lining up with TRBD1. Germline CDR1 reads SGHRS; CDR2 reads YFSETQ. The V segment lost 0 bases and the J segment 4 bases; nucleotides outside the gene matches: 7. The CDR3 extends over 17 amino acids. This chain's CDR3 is CASSLGIGTGDNQPQHF. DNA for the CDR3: TGCGCCAGCAGCTTGGGGATTGGGACAGGGGATAATCAGCCCCAGCATTTT.

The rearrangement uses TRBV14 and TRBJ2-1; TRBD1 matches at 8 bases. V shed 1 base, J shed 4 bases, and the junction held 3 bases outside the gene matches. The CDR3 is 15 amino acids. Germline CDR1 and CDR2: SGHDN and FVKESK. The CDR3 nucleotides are TGTGCCAGCAGCCAAGTGGGACAGGAGTACAATGAGCAGTTCTTC. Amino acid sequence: CASSQVGQEYNEQFF.

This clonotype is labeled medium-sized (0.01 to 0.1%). Written as DNA, the CDR3 is TGTGCCAGCAGTAGAGGGGATACGCAGTATTTT. This encodes CASSRGDTQYF. The chain links TRBV9 to TRBJ2-3; tentative D call: TRBD2 (5 bases). Per the germline V gene, CDR1 is SGDLS and CDR2 is YYNGEE. The CDR3 has 11 residues. V lost 5 bases and J 6 bases, leaving 7 bases between the germline ends.

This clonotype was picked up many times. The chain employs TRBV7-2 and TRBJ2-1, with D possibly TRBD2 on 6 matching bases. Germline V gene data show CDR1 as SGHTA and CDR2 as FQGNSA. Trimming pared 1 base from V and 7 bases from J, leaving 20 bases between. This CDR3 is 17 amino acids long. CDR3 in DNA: TGTGCCAGCAGCTTAGTCCCGGGGCGGGTACGGGGGAATGAGCAGTTCTTC. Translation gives CASSLVPGRVRGNEQFF.

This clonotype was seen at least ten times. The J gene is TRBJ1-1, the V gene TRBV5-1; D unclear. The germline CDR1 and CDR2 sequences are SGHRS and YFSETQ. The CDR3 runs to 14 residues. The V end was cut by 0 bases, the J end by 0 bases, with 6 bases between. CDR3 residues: CASSLDRLNTEAFF. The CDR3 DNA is TGCGCCAGCAGCTTGGACAGATTGAACACTGAAGCTTTCTTT.

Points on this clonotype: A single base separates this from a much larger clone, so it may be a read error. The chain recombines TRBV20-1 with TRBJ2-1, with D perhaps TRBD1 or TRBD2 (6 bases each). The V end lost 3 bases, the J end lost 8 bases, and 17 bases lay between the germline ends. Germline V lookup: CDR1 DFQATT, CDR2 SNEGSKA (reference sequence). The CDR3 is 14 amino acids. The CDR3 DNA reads TGCAGTGCTAGGACCTGGGGGGCCCAGGATGAGCAGTTCTTC. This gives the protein CSARTWGAQDEQFF.

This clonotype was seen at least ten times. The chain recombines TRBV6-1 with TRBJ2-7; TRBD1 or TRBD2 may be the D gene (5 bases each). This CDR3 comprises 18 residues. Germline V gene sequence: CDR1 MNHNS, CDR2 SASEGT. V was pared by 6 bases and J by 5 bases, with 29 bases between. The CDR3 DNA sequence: TGTGCCAGCAGAGAACCTACGCTCCCGGGCAGGGAGAGGGACGAGCAGTACTTC. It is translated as CASREPTLPGRERDEQYF.

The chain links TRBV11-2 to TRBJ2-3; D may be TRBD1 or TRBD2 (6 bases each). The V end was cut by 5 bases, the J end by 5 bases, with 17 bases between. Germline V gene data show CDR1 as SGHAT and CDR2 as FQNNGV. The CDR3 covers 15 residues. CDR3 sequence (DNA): TGTGCCAGCAGCGTGGAGGGGGGCCTATTAGATACGCAGTATTTT. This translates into CASSVEGGLLDTQYF.

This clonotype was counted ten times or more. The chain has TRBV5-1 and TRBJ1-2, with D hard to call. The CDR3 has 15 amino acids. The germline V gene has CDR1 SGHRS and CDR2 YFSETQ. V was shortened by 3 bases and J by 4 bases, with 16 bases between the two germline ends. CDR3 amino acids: CASSSHDTSAYGYTF. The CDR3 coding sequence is TGCGCCAGCAGCTCCCACGACACATCAGCCTATGGCTACACCTTC. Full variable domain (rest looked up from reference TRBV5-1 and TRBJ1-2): KAGVTQTPRYLIKTRGQQVTLSCSPISGHRSVSWYQQTPGQGLQFLFEYFSETQRNKGNFPGRFSGRQFSNSRSEMNVSTLELGDSALYLCASSSHDTSAYGYTFGSGTRLTVV.

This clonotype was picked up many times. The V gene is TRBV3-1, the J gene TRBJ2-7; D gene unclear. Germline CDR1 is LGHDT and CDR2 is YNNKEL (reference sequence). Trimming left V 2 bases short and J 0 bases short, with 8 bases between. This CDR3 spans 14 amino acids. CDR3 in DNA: TGTGCCAGCAGCCAACTTTCTAGCTCCTACGAGCAGTACTTC. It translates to CASSQLSSSYEQYF.

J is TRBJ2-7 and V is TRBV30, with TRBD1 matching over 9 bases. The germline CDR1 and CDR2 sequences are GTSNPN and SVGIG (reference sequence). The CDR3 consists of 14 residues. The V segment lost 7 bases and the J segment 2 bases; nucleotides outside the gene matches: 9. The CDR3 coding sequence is TGTGCCTTTATGCGCCGGGACAGGGCCTACGAGCAGTACTTC. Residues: CAFMRRDRAYEQYF.

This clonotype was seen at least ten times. CDR3: CASSRQPSTDTQYF. The CDR3 region has the DNA TGCGCCAGCAGCAGACAGCCTAGCACAGATACGCAGTATTTT. This rearrangement joins TRBV5-1 to TRBJ2-3, with D possibly being TRBD1 (5 bases). Trimming removed 4 bases from V and 0 bases from J, with 9 bases in between. This CDR3 spans 14 amino acids. Germline V gene sequence: CDR1 SGHRS, CDR2 YFSETQ. Full variable domain (remainder filled in from reference TRBV5-1 and TRBJ2-3): KAGVTQTPRYLIKTRGQQVTLSCSPISGHRSVSWYQQTPGQGLQFLFEYFSETQRNKGNFPGRFSGRQFSNSRSEMNVSTLELGDSALYLCASSRQPSTDTQYFGPGTRLTVL.

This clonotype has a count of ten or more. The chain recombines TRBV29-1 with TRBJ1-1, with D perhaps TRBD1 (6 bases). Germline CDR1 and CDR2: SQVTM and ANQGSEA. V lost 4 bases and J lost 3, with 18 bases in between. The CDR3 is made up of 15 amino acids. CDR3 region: CSVVARGGWDTEAFF. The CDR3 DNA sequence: TGCAGCGTTGTGGCCAGGGGAGGGTGGGACACTGAAGCTTTCTTT.